The 25 T cell receptor beta chains presented below share a single source sample, sequenced in a study of patients and donors after allogeneic stem cell transplantation. One entry per CDR3 protein, called by TCRdb with MiXCR from the RT-PCR reads. The top ten clones hold 7% to 7.5% of a sample with 400,000 to 450,000 distinct CDR3 sequences, roughly 17% of them seen once. Sample: blood, either unsorted or a sorted T cell fraction (not recorded which). The receptors were gathered from a human donor who was either an allogeneic HSCT recipient or a stem cell or donor lymphocyte infusion donor (not recorded which). It is not recorded whose cells these are; they may come from a transplant donor.

This chain uses TRBV19 with TRBJ1-2, with 7 bases that match TRBD1. The CDR3 length is 14 residues. The J segment lost 7 bases and the V segment lost 3 bases, leaving 8 bases of the junction unmatched. CDR1 and CDR2 from the germline V gene are LNHDA and SQIVND (reference sequence). CDR3 nucleotide sequence: TGTGCCAGTAGTATTACCGGGACAGATGGTGGCTACACCTTC. Residues: CASSITGTDGGYTF.

This clonotype showed up just a few times. The chain links TRBV5-1 to TRBJ2-5, with 13 bases that match TRBD2. The junction had 7 bases not matched to a gene; V was cut back by 0 bases and J by 5 bases. Germline CDR1 SGHRS, CDR2 YFSETQ. This CDR3 has 17 amino acids. The CDR3 sequence is CASSLARLAGGWETQYF. In nucleotides, the CDR3 is TGCGCCAGCAGCTTGGCTAGACTAGCGGGAGGTTGGGAGACCCAGTACTTC.

Only a few counts were recorded for this clonotype. The chain is built from TRBV11-2 and TRBJ2-1; 13 nucleotides match TRBD2. The CDR3 has 18 residues. The germline V gene has CDR1 SGHAT and CDR2 FQNNGV. Trimming cost V 7 bases and J 7 bases; bases outside gene matches: 16. The CDR3 protein is CASTRLAGGQGLRNEQFF. The CDR3, as DNA: TGTGCCAGCACCCGACTAGCGGGAGGACAGGGTTTAAGGAATGAGCAGTTCTTC.

In this sample, this clonotype turned up many times. The V and J genes are TRBV28 and TRBJ1-5, with 9 bases fitting TRBD1. V was pared by 6 bases and J by 4 bases, with 10 bases of the junction left unmatched. The CDR3 runs to 16 residues. CDR1 and CDR2 from the germline V gene are MDHEN and SYDVKM. In DNA form, the CDR3 reads TGTGCCAGCAGCACCTACAGGGGGCAACCTAATCAGCCCCAGCATTTT. Translated: CASSTYRGQPNQPQHF.

The V call is TRBV10-3, the J call TRBJ2-1; tentatively, D is TRBD2 (6 bases). The CDR3 has 18 amino acids. Per germline, CDR1 ENHRY and CDR2 SYGVKD. V lost 6 bases and J lost 5, with 26 bases in between. This chain's CDR3 is CAISRTGAGYPTHNEQFF. The CDR3 DNA is TGTGCCATCAGCCGGACCGGGGCGGGGTACCCGACCCACAATGAGCAGTTCTTC.

DNA of the CDR3: TGCGCCAGCAGCTCACTCGGAGACTCCGAGCAGTACTTC. As protein: CASSSLGDSEQYF. This rearrangement joins TRBV4-3 to TRBJ2-7; D unresolved. Trimming removed 5 bases from V and 6 bases from J, with 14 bases in between. The germline gives CDR1 LGHNA, CDR2 YSLEER. The CDR3 loop spans 13 amino acids.

This clonotype was recorded a few times. This chain links TRBV3-1 with TRBJ1-2; D call uncertain. CDR3 length: 14 amino acids. CDR1 is LGHDT and CDR2 is YNNKEL in the germline V gene (reference sequence). V was clipped by 0 bases and J by 6 bases, with 11 bases between them. CDR3 residues: CASSQEGGRNGYTF. CDR3 nucleotides: TGTGCCAGCAGCCAAGAGGGAGGGAGGAATGGCTACACCTTC.

V is TRBV7-8 and J is TRBJ2-5; the match to TRBD2 covers 10 bases. The germline CDR1 and CDR2 sequences are SGHVS and FQNEAQ. Trimming took 2 bases from V and 3 from J; bases not matched to a gene: 3. The CDR3 totals 15 residues. The CDR3 loop reads CASSLQAGGKETQYF. Written as DNA, the CDR3 is TGTGCCAGCAGCTTACAAGCGGGAGGGAAAGAGACCCAGTACTTC.

This clonotype was found a few times. This sequence joins TRBV11-1 and TRBJ2-1; 9 bases align to TRBD2. The germline gives CDR1 SGHAT, CDR2 FQDESV (reference sequence). This CDR3 is built from 17 residues. V gave up 5 bases and J gave up 3 bases; unmatched junction bases: 11. The CDR3 DNA reads TGTGCCAGCAGCGCTATAAAGACTAGCGGTTACTACAATGAGCAGTTCTTC. It specifies CASSAIKTSGYYNEQFF. Filled out from reference TRBV11-1 and TRBJ2-1, the complete variable domain reads EAEVAQSPRYKITEKSQAVAFWCDPISGHATLYWYRQILGQGPELLVQFQDESVVDDSQLPKDRFSAERLKGVDSTLKIQPAELGDSAMYLCASSAIKTSGYYNEQFFGPGTRLTVL.

In the case of this clonotype: At one end, the junction sequence differs from germline, possibly due to a read error. This rearrangement joins TRBV7-9 to TRBJ2-3; D not resolved. Germline assignment: CDR1 SEHNR and CDR2 FQNEAQ (reference sequence). The CDR3 spans 15 residues. For the CDR3, the DNA is TGTGCCAGCAGTTTAGGACCCGTGGGCACAGATACGCAGTATTTT. Translated, it gives CASSLGPVGTDTQYF.

The rearrangement uses TRBV3-1 and TRBJ1-1, with D possibly being TRBD1 (5 bases). V shed 3 bases and J shed 2 bases, with 13 bases lying between them. The CDR3 spans 15 residues. From germline, CDR1 is LGHDT and CDR2 YNNKEL (reference sequence). The CDR3 sequence is CASSHGGTPNTEAFF. The CDR3, as DNA: TGTGCCAGCAGCCATGGGGGAACACCTAACACTGAAGCTTTCTTT.

This clonotype was seen more than once but under ten times. This chain connects TRBV3-1 to TRBJ2-5, with D possibly matching TRBD2 (6 bases). This CDR3 region has 14 residues. Germline V gene sequence: CDR1 LGHDT, CDR2 YNNKEL (reference sequence). The ends were cut back, 2 bases at V and 7 bases at J, with 14 bases in the middle. The CDR3 here is CASSQLRRESTQYF. The CDR3 nucleotides are TGTGCCAGCAGCCAACTGAGGAGGGAGTCGACCCAGTACTTC.

The CDR3 nucleotides are TGTGCCAGCAGCTTGGAACCAAGTGGGCGTCAGCCCCAGCATTTT. The encoded protein is CASSLEPSGRQPQHF. The V call is TRBV5-8, the J call TRBJ1-5; the D is unclear. Germline CDR1 SGHTS, CDR2 YDEGEE. Trimming shortened V by 0 bases and J by 6 bases, and 13 bases separated the two germline ends. The CDR3 has 15 residues.

Ten or more counts support this clonotype. The chain recombines TRBV18 with TRBJ2-3; TRBD1 agrees at 7 bases. J gave up 0 bases and V 8 bases, and 14 bases lay outside the gene matches. This CDR3 spans 17 amino acids. From germline, CDR1 is KGHSH and CDR2 LQKENI. The CDR3 spells CASAPSQGPSSTDTQYF. CDR3 nucleotides: TGTGCCAGCGCTCCCTCACAGGGGCCGTCTAGCACAGATACGCAGTATTTT.

This clonotype has ten or more counts. The chain combines TRBV5-1 with TRBJ2-2; D is unclear. Germline V gives CDR1 SGHRS, CDR2 YFSETQ. There are 14 residues in the CDR3. V was clipped by 4 bases and J by 2 bases, with 9 bases between them. The CDR3 DNA reads as TGCGCCAGCAGCCCCTACCCTAACACCGGGGAGCTGTTTTTT. Translated, it gives CASSPYPNTGELFF. Variable domain in full (rest from reference TRBV5-1 and TRBJ2-2): KAGVTQTPRYLIKTRGQQVTLSCSPISGHRSVSWYQQTPGQGLQFLFEYFSETQRNKGNFPGRFSGRQFSNSRSEMNVSTLELGDSALYLCASSPYPNTGELFFGEGSRLTVL.

Many counts were recorded for this clonotype. The chain couples TRBV18 to TRBJ1-6; TRBD1 is a possible D gene (5 bases). The germline V and J ends were trimmed by 0 bases and 9 bases, with 15 bases remaining between them. The CDR3 runs to 16 residues. The germline V gene encodes CDR1 KGHSH and CDR2 LQKENI. The CDR3, as DNA: TGTGCCAGCTCACCACCAGTACCAGGGATAACTTCACCCCTCCACTTT. Its protein product is CASSPPVPGITSPLHF.

This clonotype has only a few counts. The CDR3 loop is CASSLGPTGNTEAFF. CDR3 in DNA: TGTGCCAGCAGCTTAGGACCTACAGGGAACACTGAAGCTTTCTTT. This chain uses TRBV7-6 with TRBJ1-1; tentative D call: TRBD1 (5 bases). The V end lost 1 base, the J end lost 1 base, and 10 bases lay between the germline ends. Germline-derived CDR1 and CDR2 are SGHVS and FNYEAQ. This CDR3 comprises 15 residues.

This chain links TRBV15 with TRBJ2-5; D remains unclear. Germline assignment: CDR1 LNHNV and CDR2 YYDKDF (reference sequence). V was shortened by 6 bases and J by 6 bases, with 8 bases between the two germline ends. The CDR3 sequence is 11 residues long. The CDR3 region is CATSPPQTQYF. CDR3 DNA sequence: TGTGCCACCAGTCCCCCCCAGACCCAGTACTTC.

A few counts support this clonotype. This chain links TRBV21-1 with TRBJ1-1; the D segment call TRBD1 is taken from the table without a DNA check. TRBV21-1 is noted as a pseudogene. This CDR3 comprises 12 residues. CDR3 residues: CASSNPRHGAFF. In nucleotides, the CDR3 is TGTGCCAGCAGCAACCCCCGTCACGGAGCTTTCTTT.

The rearrangement joins TRBV6-1 to TRBJ2-6; D is undetermined. The germline gives CDR1 MNHNS, CDR2 SASEGT. Trimming cost V 7 bases and J 4 bases, with 14 bases left between them. The CDR3 is 15 residues long. CDR3 sequence: CASKGRTKGANVLTF. DNA of the CDR3: TGTGCCAGCAAGGGTAGGACGAAAGGGGCCAACGTCCTGACTTTC.

The chain uses TRBV5-6 and TRBJ1-1; 10 positions agree with TRBD1. This CDR3 comprises 17 residues. CDR1 is SGHDT and CDR2 is YYEEEE in the germline V gene. The junction had 17 bases not matched to a gene; V was cut back by 4 bases and J by 8 bases. CDR3 loop: CASSLRQIKDRGREAFF. For the CDR3, the DNA is TGTGCCAGCAGCCTGAGACAAATAAAAGACAGGGGGCGGGAAGCTTTCTTT.

This clonotype showed up many times. The chain employs TRBV12-3 or TRBV12-4 and TRBJ2-2, with TRBD2 matching over 12 bases. V lost 6 bases and J lost 0; bases outside the gene matches: 8. The CDR3 covers 18 residues. This CDR3 reads CASSPRLAGVSNTGELFF. CDR3 bases: TGTGCCAGCAGCCCCAGACTAGCGGGAGTTTCGAACACCGGGGAGCTGTTTTTT.

CDR3 protein: CASSPKDSSGNTIYF. In DNA form, the CDR3 reads TGTGCCAGCTCACCAAAGGACAGCTCTGGAAACACCATATATTTT. The chain employs TRBV18 and TRBJ1-3; possible D gene TRBD1, 6 bases. CDR1 is KGHSH and CDR2 is LQKENI in the germline V gene. This CDR3 spans 15 amino acids. The V gene lost 2 bases and the J gene lost 0 bases, with 8 bases spanning the gap.

V and J are TRBV7-9 and TRBJ1-1, with D tentatively TRBD1 (6 bases). The V end lost 7 bases, the J end lost 1 base, and 13 bases lay between the germline ends. The germline gives CDR1 SEHNR, CDR2 FQNEAQ (reference sequence). The CDR3 covers 14 residues. Here the CDR3 DNA reads TGTGCCAGCATCCAGGGGCCAGGGAACACTGAAGCTTTCTTT. Encoded protein: CASIQGPGNTEAFF.

This clonotype came up many times. The chain uses TRBV5-1 and TRBJ2-1; D gene uncertain. CDR1 and CDR2 (germline): SGHRS, YFSETQ. The CDR3 consists of 15 residues. Deletions cut 4 bases from V and 9 bases from J, with 20 bases between. For the CDR3, the DNA is TGCGCCAGCAGCCAAGGGCCCAACCCCTCCGGTGAGCAGTTCTTC. This encodes CASSQGPNPSGEQFF.